This is a list of T cell receptor beta chains from one sample in a study of blood T cell repertoires in COVID-19. Here immunoSEQ multiplex PCR was the method, and the copy in TCRdb shows in-frame clones only, minus some. The sample records 250,000 or so clones, roughly 86% being singletons. The specimen was peripheral blood. These receptors were taken from a woman aged 60-75 years with COVID-19, enrolled during active disease. CDR3s include the opening cysteine and the closing phenylalanine or tryptophan. A D gene is named only where the DNA matches it firmly.

j_gene: TRBJ2-1; v_gene: TRBV4-1; d_gene: TRBD2; CDR3nt: TGCGCCAGCAGCGCCGAACAATTTCTAGCGGGAGCCTACAATGAGCAGTTCTTC; CDR3aa: CASSAEQFLAGAYNEQFF
j_gene: TRBJ1-1; v_gene: TRBV10-3; d_gene: TRBD1; CDR3nt: TGTGCCACGAGACAGGGCTTGAACACTGAAGCTTTCTTT; CDR3aa: CATRQGLNTEAFF
j_gene: TRBJ2-1; v_gene: TRBV9; d_gene: .; CDR3nt: TGTGCCAGCGCCAAGCGACCGGAGGGCGGGATATCGTGGTACAATGAGCAGTTCTTC; CDR3aa: CASAKRPEGGISWYNEQFF
j_gene: TRBJ1-4; v_gene: TRBV28; d_gene: TRBD1; CDR3nt: TGTGCCAGCAGTTTTGTGGGACAGAATGAAAAACTGTTTTTT; CDR3aa: CASSFVGQNEKLFF
j_gene: TRBJ2-7; v_gene: TRBV5-1; d_gene: TRBD1; CDR3nt: TGCGCCAGCAGCTTGACAGGGGACAGCTCCTACGAGCAGTACTTC; CDR3aa: CASSLTGDSSYEQYF
j_gene: TRBJ1-4; v_gene: TRBV10-2; d_gene: .; CDR3nt: TGCGCCAGCAGTGAGTCCTCAGGGATAGGGAATGAAAAACTGTTTTTT; CDR3aa: CASSESSGIGNEKLFF
j_gene: TRBJ2-7; v_gene: TRBV5-1; d_gene: TRBD1; CDR3nt: TGCGCCAGCAGCCCGACAGGGGTAAACTGGCAGTACTTC; CDR3aa: CASSPTGVNWQYF
j_gene: TRBJ2-3; v_gene: TRBV4-3; d_gene: TRBD1; CDR3nt: TGCGCCAGCAGCTTTCGACAGGGGGGTTCAGATACGCAGTATTTT; CDR3aa: CASSFRQGGSDTQYF
j_gene: TRBJ1-3; v_gene: TRBV7-6; d_gene: .; CDR3nt: TGTGCCAGCAGCTTAGGCGGCCTCTCTGGAAACACCATATATTTT; CDR3aa: CASSLGGLSGNTIYF
j_gene: TRBJ1-5; v_gene: TRBV20-1; d_gene: TRBD1; CDR3nt: TGCAGTGCTAGTGCGGACAGGGGAGTTCAGCCCCAGCATTTT; CDR3aa: CSASADRGVQPQHF
j_gene: TRBJ2-5; v_gene: TRBV11-2; d_gene: .; CDR3nt: TGTGCCAGCAGCCCCCCCCTTCGGGTGGCGGGGGAGACCCAGTACTTC; CDR3aa: CASSPPLRVAGETQYF